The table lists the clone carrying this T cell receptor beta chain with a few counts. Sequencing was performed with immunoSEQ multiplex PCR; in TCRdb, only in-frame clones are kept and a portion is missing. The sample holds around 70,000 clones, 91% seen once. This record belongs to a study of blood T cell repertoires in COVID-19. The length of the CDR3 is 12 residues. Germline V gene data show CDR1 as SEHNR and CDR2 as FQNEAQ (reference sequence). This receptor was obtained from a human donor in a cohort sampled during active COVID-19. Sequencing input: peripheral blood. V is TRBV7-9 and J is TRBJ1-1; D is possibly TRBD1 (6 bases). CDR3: CAGGRGNTEAFF. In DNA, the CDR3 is TGTGCAGGGGGTCGGGGGAACACTGAAGCTTTCTTT. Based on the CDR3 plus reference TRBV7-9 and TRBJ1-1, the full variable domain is DTGVSQNPRHKITKRGQNVTFRCDPISEHNRLYWYRQTLGQGPEFLTYFQNEAQLEKSRLLSDRFSAERPKGSFSTLEIQRTEQGDSAMYLCAGGRGNTEAFFGQGTRLTVV.